The present T cell receptor beta chain was sequenced within a study of glioma-infiltrating T cells. Study conclusions and caveats: Tissue and blood shared very few CDR3 sequences.

Using RNA template, CDR3s of TCR alpha and beta were amplified with iRepertoire arm-PCR. TCRdb fed the multiplex PCR reads into MiXCR, producing one record per CDR3 protein. The sample lists over 80,000 distinct CDR3 sequences, about 37% seen once, with 35% to 40% in the top ten. This clonotype showed up many times. Its antigen is unidentified. This TCR derives from a human donor with low-grade glioma or glioblastoma, undergoing nonglioma brain surgery, or in good health (not recorded which). The sequenced sample consisted of glioma tissue, nonneoplastic brain tissue, or PBMCs (not recorded which).

CDR3 in DNA: TGTGCCAGCAGTGAAATACTAGCGGGCTCGTACGAGCAGTACTTC. Encoded protein: CASSEILAGSYEQYF. This chain links TRBV2 with TRBJ2-7; 9 bases map to TRBD2. The germline gives CDR1 SNHLY, CDR2 FYNNEI. CDR3 length: 15 residues. Unmatched junction bases numbered 6, after V lost 2 bases and J lost 4 bases. The variable domain in full, completed from reference TRBV2 and TRBJ2-7, reads EPEVTQTPSHQVTQMGQEVILRCVPISNHLYFYWYRQILGQKVEFLVSFYNNEISEKSEIFDDQFSVERPDGSNFTLKIRSTKLEDSAMYFCASSEILAGSYEQYFGPGTRLTVT.